The rows below give T cell receptor beta chains drawn from one sample of a study of blood T cell repertoires in COVID-19. Generated by immunoSEQ multiplex PCR, the TCRdb table keeps only in-frame clones and is missing some. Here the sample spans fewer than 100,000 clones, roughly 90% being singletons. The sample consisted of peripheral blood. These TCRs come from a woman of 80 years or more with acute or convalescent COVID-19. Each CDR3 is given with its conserved first and last residue. The order of the fields is J gene, V gene, D gene, CDR3 length, clone size, CDR3 protein, CDR3 DNA. The D gene is left open where the match is weak. Expanded clones are given a class, and other clones once, few, many or no size at all.

j_gene: TRBJ2-2; v_gene: TRBV6-6; d_gene: TRBD2; len: 15; abundance: .; CDR3aa: CASSYGGSRTGELFF; CDR3nt: TGTGCCAGCAGTTACGGCGGGAGTCGCACCGGGGAGCTGTTTTTT
j_gene: TRBJ1-4; v_gene: TRBV16; d_gene: .; len: 15; abundance: .; CDR3aa: CASSVRAGIGEKLFF; CDR3nt: TGTGCCAGCAGCGTCAGGGCAGGGATTGGCGAAAAACTGTTTTTT
j_gene: TRBJ1-4; v_gene: TRBV3-1/TRBV3-2; d_gene: .; len: 13; abundance: .; CDR3aa: CASSPIRGEKLFF; CDR3nt: TGTGCCAGCAGCCCAATCCGGGGTGAAAAACTGTTTTTT
j_gene: TRBJ1-2; v_gene: TRBV9; d_gene: TRBD1; len: 16; abundance: .; CDR3aa: CASSPATGSYNYGYTF; CDR3nt: TGTGCCAGCAGCCCAGCGACAGGGTCCTATAACTATGGCTACACCTTC
j_gene: TRBJ2-4; v_gene: TRBV19; d_gene: TRBD1; len: 19; abundance: .; CDR3aa: CASSLRTGSFPLAKNIQYF; CDR3nt: TGTGCCAGTAGTCTAAGGACAGGTAGTTTCCCCCTAGCCAAAAACATTCAGTACTTC
j_gene: TRBJ1-1; v_gene: TRBV7-3; d_gene: .; len: 13; abundance: .; CDR3aa: CASSLALNTEAFF; CDR3nt: TGTGCCAGCAGCTTAGCGTTGAACACTGAAGCTTTCTTT
j_gene: TRBJ1-2; v_gene: TRBV28; d_gene: .; len: 12; abundance: .; CDR3aa: CASSPPMYGYTF; CDR3nt: TGTGCCAGCAGCCCCCCCATGTATGGCTACACCTTC
j_gene: TRBJ1-1; v_gene: TRBV24-1; d_gene: TRBD1; len: 15; abundance: .; CDR3aa: CATSDSDRGNTEAFF; CDR3nt: TGTGCCACCAGTGATTCGGACAGGGGGAACACTGAAGCTTTCTTT
j_gene: TRBJ2-3; v_gene: TRBV4-2; d_gene: TRBD2; len: 16; abundance: .; CDR3aa: CASSQEAGGLTDTQYF; CDR3nt: TGTGCCAGCAGCCAAGAGGCGGGGGGGCTCACAGATACGCAGTATTTT
j_gene: TRBJ1-3; v_gene: TRBV4-1; d_gene: .; len: 16; abundance: .; CDR3aa: CASSHGMGASGNTIYF; CDR3nt: TGCGCCAGCAGCCATGGGATGGGGGCGAGTGGAAACACCATATATTTT
j_gene: TRBJ2-2; v_gene: TRBV5-1; d_gene: TRBD2; len: 15; abundance: .; CDR3aa: CASSLARGGTGELFF; CDR3nt: TGCGCCAGCAGCTTGGCTCGGGGGGGCACCGGGGAGCTGTTTTTT
j_gene: TRBJ2-4; v_gene: TRBV11-2; d_gene: .; len: 20; abundance: .; CDR3aa: CASSLDPGALSLLAKNIQYF; CDR3nt: TGTGCCAGCAGCTTAGATCCAGGGGCGTTATCCCTACTAGCCAAAAACATTCAGTACTTC
j_gene: TRBJ2-1; v_gene: TRBV7-2; d_gene: TRBD2; len: 16; abundance: .; CDR3aa: CASSRTSGGAGNEQFF; CDR3nt: TGTGCCAGCAGCAGGACTAGCGGGGGGGCCGGGAATGAGCAGTTCTTC
j_gene: TRBJ2-1; v_gene: TRBV7-8; d_gene: TRBD2; len: 19; abundance: few; CDR3aa: CASSGRTSGRAGAHNEQFF; CDR3nt: TGTGCCAGCAGCGGTAGGACTAGCGGGAGGGCCGGCGCACACAATGAGCAGTTCTTC
j_gene: TRBJ1-1; v_gene: TRBV3-1/TRBV3-2; d_gene: .; len: 14; abundance: .; CDR3aa: CASSQTFRNTEAFF; CDR3nt: TGTGCCAGCAGCCAAACCTTTAGGAACACTGAAGCTTTCTTT
j_gene: TRBJ2-7; v_gene: TRBV6-5; d_gene: .; len: 15; abundance: .; CDR3aa: CASRRGGVGFYEQYF; CDR3nt: TGTGCCAGCAGGAGGGGGGGAGTGGGGTTCTACGAGCAGTACTTC
j_gene: TRBJ2-5; v_gene: TRBV6-5; d_gene: .; len: 10; abundance: .; CDR3aa: CAVTRETQYF; CDR3nt: TGTGCAGTGACGAGGGAGACCCAGTACTTC
j_gene: TRBJ2-7; v_gene: TRBV11-2; d_gene: TRBD1; len: 15; abundance: .; CDR3aa: CASSTSGTGGSEQYF; CDR3nt: TGTGCCAGCTCAACCTCCGGGACAGGGGGTTCCGAGCAGTACTTC
j_gene: TRBJ2-5; v_gene: TRBV7-9; d_gene: .; len: 16; abundance: .; CDR3aa: CASSVTRWGFQETQYF; CDR3nt: TGTGCCAGCAGCGTAACTAGATGGGGTTTTCAAGAGACCCAGTACTTC
j_gene: TRBJ2-1; v_gene: TRBV3-1/TRBV3-2; d_gene: TRBD2; len: 14; abundance: .; CDR3aa: CASGRLAVYNEQFF; CDR3nt: TGTGCCAGCGGAAGACTAGCTGTTTACAATGAGCAGTTCTTC
j_gene: TRBJ2-5; v_gene: TRBV6-6; d_gene: .; len: 11; abundance: once; CDR3aa: CASTLKETQYF; CDR3nt: TGTGCCAGCACCTTAAAAGAGACCCAGTACTTC